The 8 T cell receptor beta chains below were found in one sample sequenced in a study of cytomegalovirus exposure and HLA in healthy donors. TCRdb's copy holds only in-frame clones and misses some; the assay was immunoSEQ multiplex PCR. The sample includes about 360,000 clones, roughly 89% of them seen just once. The material sequenced was PBMCs. All receptors come from a woman younger than 35 in good health and CMV-seronegative.

The gene calls are TRBV5-6 and TRBJ1-6; TRBD1 might be the D (5 bases). V lost 0 bases and J lost 5, with 9 bases in between. CDR3 length: 15 amino acids. Germline V gene data show CDR1 as SGHDT and CDR2 as YYEEEE. CDR3 sequence (DNA): TGTGCCAGCAGCTTGGGGGGCTTCGATAATTCACCCCTCCACTTT. Translated, it gives CASSLGGFDNSPLHF.

The chain recombines TRBV4-1 with TRBJ2-7, with 9 bases that match TRBD1. J gave up 3 bases and V 1 base, and 4 bases lay outside the gene matches. Germline V gives CDR1 MGHRA, CDR2 YSYEKL. This CDR3 has 15 amino acids. This CDR3 is CASSQVWDRVYEQYF. CDR3 nucleotides: TGCGCCAGCAGCCAAGTTTGGGACAGGGTCTACGAGCAGTACTTC.

This chain links TRBV7-9 with TRBJ2-3; 12 bases map to TRBD2. Germline V gene sequence: CDR1 SEHNR, CDR2 FQNEAQ (reference sequence). This CDR3 is 17 amino acids long. V shed 2 bases and J 6 bases; nucleotides not matched to a gene: 9. CDR3 protein: CASSLPLAGGPSDTQYF. The CDR3 nucleotides read TGTGCCAGCAGCTTACCCCTAGCGGGAGGGCCTTCGGATACGCAGTATTTT.

This chain joins TRBV5-4 and TRBJ2-1, with TRBD1 matching over 8 bases. The CDR3 consists of 15 residues. The V gene's germline CDR1 is SGHNT and CDR2 YYREEE (reference sequence). Germline trimming cut 3 bases from V and 9 bases from J; bases unmatched to any gene: 11. The CDR3 region is CASSSATGAAGEQFF. The CDR3 nucleotides are TGTGCCAGCAGCTCTGCGACAGGGGCAGCAGGTGAGCAGTTCTTC.

The V gene is TRBV5-4, the J gene TRBJ2-7; 8 bases map to TRBD2. V dropped 0 bases and J dropped 6; count of bases not matched to a gene: 11. The V gene's germline CDR1 is SGHNT and CDR2 YYREEE (reference sequence). This CDR3 has 16 residues. CDR3 loop: CASSLGHRSGSGEQYF. CDR3 nucleotides: TGTGCCAGCAGCTTGGGGCACAGAAGCGGGAGCGGCGAGCAGTACTTC.

This chain joins TRBV9 and TRBJ2-3; TRBD2 is a possible D gene (6 bases). Trimming left V 1 base short and J 6 bases short, with 12 bases between. This CDR3 spans 14 amino acids. Germline V gene lookup returns CDR1 SGDLS and CDR2 YYNGEE. CDR3 sequence: CASSVRGGGDTQYF. CDR3 bases: TGTGCCAGCAGCGTACGCGGCGGAGGGGATACGCAGTATTTT.

This clone appeared a few times. The chain is built from TRBV19 and TRBJ2-1, with a weak D call TRBD2 (6 bases). The CDR3 has 15 residues. From germline, CDR1 is LNHDA and CDR2 SQIVND (reference sequence). The V and J ends lost 6 bases and 4 bases respectively, with 16 bases between them. The CDR3: CASRFGSGSYNEQFF. For the CDR3, the DNA is TGTGCCAGTAGATTTGGGTCCGGGAGTTACAATGAGCAGTTCTTC.

This chain joins TRBV2 and TRBJ2-7; TRBD1 aligns across 7 bases. The CDR3 runs to 12 residues. J lost 5 bases, V lost 6 bases, and 4 bases had no gene match. Per germline, CDR1 SNHLY and CDR2 FYNNEI. The CDR3: CASSQQGNEQYF. The CDR3 coding sequence is TGTGCCAGCAGCCAACAGGGGAACGAGCAGTACTTC. The full variable domain, its missing parts supplied by reference TRBV2 and TRBJ2-7, is EPEVTQTPSHQVTQMGQEVILRCVPISNHLYFYWYRQILGQKVEFLVSFYNNEISEKSEIFDDQFSVERPDGSNFTLKIRSTKLEDSAMYFCASSQQGNEQYFGPGTRLTVT.